The sequence of this T cell receptor (beta chain) was determined in a study of OX40 agonist ivuxolimab in advanced cancers. Across the whole study: Antecedent anti-PD-1, anti-PD-L1 or anti-CTLA-4 therapy was permissible, with roughly 36% having received some.

The CDR3 contains 12 residues. The germline V gene has CDR1 WNHNN and CDR2 SYGVQD (reference sequence). V lost 7 bases and J lost 7, with 13 bases in between. Turning to this clone: Its target is unknown.

Points from the study as a whole: Expanded clones tended on average to be more numerous among CD8+ T cells than CD4+. CD4+ and CD8+ T cells in blood underwent clonal expansion by week 6 at 0.1 to 3.0 mg/kg.

Baseline, cycle 4 day 1, and cycle 7 day 1 were the blood sampling points. Method: immunoSEQ multiplex PCR; TCRdb's copy keeps in-frame clones and lacks some. The sample records 70,000 to 85,000 clones, approximately 91% being singletons. The specimen was CD4+ or CD8+ T cells sorted from blood, collected in a trial of the OX40 agonist ivuxolimab. The TCR originated in an adult with an advanced solid tumor such as melanoma, head and neck, liver or kidney cancer. The V call is TRBV10-1, the J call TRBJ1-2; TRBD1 might be the D (5 bases). CDR3 sequence: CASTEGRAGYTF. For the CDR3, the DNA is TGCGCCAGCACGGAGGGGCGGGCTGGCTACACCTTC.